These T cell receptor beta chains were read from a single sample in a study of B cell selection in AIRE deficiency. Sequencing was performed with immunoSEQ multiplex PCR; in TCRdb, only in-frame clones are kept and a portion is missing. The top ten clones hold roughly 0.22% of a sample with 20,000 to 25,000 clones, around 97% of them seen once. The sample taken for sequencing was conventional CD4+ T cells sorted from PBMCs. The receptors stem from a human donor with AIRE deficiency. The CDR3 runs from the conserved cysteine through the conserved F or W.

TRBJ2-1	TRBV19	CASSTMGQGQYNEQFF
TRBJ2-1	TRBV28	CASSASGRATSYNEQFF
TRBJ1-6	TRBV5-1	CASSPTGTGTSNSPLHF
TRBJ1-6	TRBV28	CASTVLDIRGSPLHF
TRBJ2-2	TRBV28	CASLSGTYTGELFF
TRBJ1-1	TRBV7-2	CASSLWGNTEAFF
TRBJ2-2	TRBV5-1	CASRKRANVAGNANTGELFF
TRBJ2-2	TRBV19	CASSAQGYTGELFF
TRBJ1-3	TRBV19	CASGDDRVPGNTIYF
TRBJ2-7	TRBV6-1	CASTSEAGLAGEQYF
TRBJ1-2	TRBV27	CASSFRDNYGYTF
TRBJ1-3	TRBV2	CASSEEDRGENTIYF